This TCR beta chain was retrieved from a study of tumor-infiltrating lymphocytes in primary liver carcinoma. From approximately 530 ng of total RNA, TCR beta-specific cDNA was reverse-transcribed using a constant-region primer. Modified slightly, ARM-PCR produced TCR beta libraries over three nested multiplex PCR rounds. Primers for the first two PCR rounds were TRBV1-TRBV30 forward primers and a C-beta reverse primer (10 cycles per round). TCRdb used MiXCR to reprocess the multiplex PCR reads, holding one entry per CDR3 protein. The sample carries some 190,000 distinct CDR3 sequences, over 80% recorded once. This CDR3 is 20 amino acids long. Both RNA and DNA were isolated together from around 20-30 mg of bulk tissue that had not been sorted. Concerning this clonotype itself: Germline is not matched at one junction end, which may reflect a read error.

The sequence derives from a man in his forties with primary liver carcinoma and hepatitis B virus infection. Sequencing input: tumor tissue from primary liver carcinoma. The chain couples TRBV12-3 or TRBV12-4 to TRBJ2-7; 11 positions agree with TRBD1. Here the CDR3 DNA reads TGTCCCAGCAGTTTCGGACAGGGGGCTTCTCCCGGGACTGGCACCTACGAGCAGTACTTC. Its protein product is CPSSFGQGASPGTGTYEQYF.